The entry below describes one T cell receptor beta chain. What it binds is unknown. Libraries for TCR beta were made by quantitative 5'-RACE with molecular barcodes. In TCRdb, the 5' RACE reads were re-called with MiXCR into one record per CDR3 protein. The sample contains 250,000 to 350,000 distinct CDR3 sequences, less than 25% of which appear only once. This sample was taken from a study of CD8 T cells in ankylosing spondylitis. V was cut by 2 bases and J by 1 base, with 12 bases left in between. The CDR3 runs 15 residues. The germline V gene encodes CDR1 SGDLS and CDR2 YYNGEE. Study-wide results and limits: Reports say disease-linked clones showed up significantly more in matched ankylosing spondylitis synovial fluid. Roughly eight highly homologous variants made up a TCR beta motif that seemed to typify ankylosing spondylitis blood. Earlier authors reported some of these motif variants in reactive arthritis synovial fluid and blood.

The specimen was blood, either unsorted or a sorted T cell fraction (not recorded which). The origin of this receptor is a female donor with ankylosing spondylitis or in good health (not recorded which). The chain employs TRBV9 and TRBJ2-5; no reliable D call. CDR3 region: CASSVIGRSQETQYF. The CDR3 DNA is TGTGCCAGCAGCGTTATCGGCAGGTCCCAAGAGACCCAGTACTTC.